This record covers a single T cell receptor (beta chain). Repertoires were generated with immunoSEQ multiplex PCR, while TCRdb's copy carries only in-frame clones and drops some. The sample includes roughly 150,000 clones, roughly 84% seen only once; the top ten take around 5%. This sample was included in a study of blood T cell repertoires in COVID-19. At the level of the study: T cells, B-cell-depleted T cells, or PBMCs provided the cDNA or gDNA that served as material.

This CDR3 spans 14 amino acids. Between the trimmed V and J ends, which lost 4 bases and 3 bases, there was a span of 10 bases. Germline V gives CDR1 SGHVS, CDR2 FQNEAQ. Sequenced input: PBMCs or T cells enriched from blood (not recorded which). This TCR derives from a man between 65 and 79 years old who had been exposed to COVID-19. V gene TRBV7-8 combines with J gene TRBJ1-5, with D possibly TRBD1 on 6 matching bases. The CDR3 DNA reads TGTGCCAGCAGCTCCAGACAGGACAATCAGCCCCAGCATTTT. Residues: CASSSRQDNQPQHF.